The 21 T cell receptor beta chains below were found in one sample sequenced in a study of cytomegalovirus exposure and HLA in healthy donors. PCR employed 60 Vbeta and 13 Jbeta primers. Sequencing used immunoSEQ multiplex PCR; TCRdb keeps in-frame clones, though not all of them. This repertoire shows 93,000 or so clones, around 60% found once; its top ten account for under 3.5%. Sample: PBMCs. The receptors originated from a woman between 50 and 59 years old in good health and CMV-seronegative.

The chain recombines TRBV10-2 with TRBJ1-5; maybe TRBD1 (5 bases). Germline V gene sequence: CDR1 WSHSY, CDR2 SAAADI. CDR3 length equals 16 residues. V was clipped by 5 bases and J by 3 bases, with 17 bases between them. DNA of the CDR3: TGCGCCAGCAGTCCCTTTGGGGGGGAGTCCAATCAGCCCCAGCATTTT. The encoded protein is CASSPFGGESNQPQHF.

CDR3: CSGTSPGIGSYEQYF. Here the CDR3 DNA reads TGCAGCGGCACCTCCCCAGGGATTGGGTCCTACGAGCAGTACTTC. The V and J genes are TRBV29-1 and TRBJ2-7; the D gene is possibly TRBD1 (5 bases). V lost 7 bases and J lost 1, with 20 bases in between. CDR3 length: 15 amino acids. Germline V gene sequence: CDR1 SQVTM, CDR2 ANQGSEA.

This clone was observed a few times. Other DNA sequences in this specimen translate into the identical CDR3. The chain employs TRBV11-3 and TRBJ2-3; weak D call: TRBD1 (6 bases). Germline CDR1 and CDR2: SGHNT and YENEEA. The CDR3 has 13 residues. Deletions cut 6 bases from V and 3 bases from J, with 10 bases between. DNA for the CDR3: TGTGCCAGCAGTCATAGGGGGACAGATACGCAGTATTTT. Its protein is CASSHRGTDTQYF.

This clone has more than one count but fewer than ten. V usage is TRBV4-2 and J usage is TRBJ2-2; TRBD2 agrees at 11 bases. The ends lost 0 bases at V and 5 bases at J; junction bases unmatched: 8. There are 18 residues in the CDR3. Germline V lookup: CDR1 LGHNA, CDR2 YNFKEQ. The CDR3 here is CASSQDTLAGGGTGELFF. CDR3 sequence (DNA): TGTGCCAGCAGCCAAGATACCCTAGCGGGGGGAGGGACCGGGGAGCTGTTTTTT.

This clone was counted only a few times. J is TRBJ2-3 and V is TRBV15, with D possibly matching TRBD1 (6 bases). The CDR3 length is 15 residues. CDR1 is LNHNV and CDR2 is YYDKDF in the germline V gene (reference sequence). V was pared by 1 base and J by 2 bases, with 10 bases between. The CDR3 coding sequence is TGTGCCACCAGCAGAGGGGGGCGCCACACAGATACGCAGTATTTT. It is translated as CATSRGGRHTDTQYF.

The CDR3 DNA is TGTGCCAGCAGCTTATCCCACACAGATACGCAGTATTTT. Translation: CASSLSHTDTQYF. The chain carries TRBV7-3 and TRBJ2-3; no clear D gene. Germline CDR1 and CDR2: SGHTA and FQGTGA. V was shortened by 2 bases and J by 2 bases, with 5 bases between the two germline ends. The CDR3 spans 13 residues.

This clone has more than one count but fewer than ten. The chain is built from TRBV7-3 and TRBJ2-2; D is undetermined. This CDR3 comprises 14 residues. Trimming removed 2 bases at V and 0 bases at J, with 4 bases between. Germline values: CDR1 SGHTA, CDR2 FQGTGA. The CDR3 bases are TGTGCCAGCAGCTTATTAGCGAACACCGGGGAGCTGTTTTTT. Protein sequence: CASSLLANTGELFF.

The chain is built from TRBV7-2 and TRBJ2-7; D might be TRBD1 (5 bases). V gave up 5 bases and J gave up 5 bases, with 19 bases separating them. CDR1 and CDR2 from the germline V gene are SGHTA and FQGNSA. This CDR3 is built from 15 residues. CDR3 sequence reads: CASSETSGPLDEQYF. DNA of the CDR3: TGTGCCAGCAGCGAAACTTCAGGGCCTTTGGACGAGCAGTACTTC.

The rearrangement joins TRBV2 to TRBJ2-3; a weak D match, TRBD2 (7 bases). Per germline, CDR1 SNHLY and CDR2 FYNNEI. There are 18 residues in the CDR3. The V end lost 6 bases, the J end lost 0 bases, and 22 bases lay between the germline ends. The CDR3 region is CASSLLVAGAPSTDTQYF. The CDR3 coding sequence is TGTGCCAGCAGCCTCCTGGTCGCGGGGGCCCCTAGCACAGATACGCAGTATTTT.

The chain recombines TRBV7-9 with TRBJ1-2; possibly TRBD1 for D (6 bases). CDR1 is SEHNR and CDR2 is FQNEAQ in the germline V gene (reference sequence). There are 15 residues in the CDR3. The V and J ends lost 5 bases and 4 bases respectively, with 17 bases between them. The CDR3 sequence is CASSPGSGAAYGYTF. The CDR3 nucleotides read TGTGCCAGCAGCCCCGGGTCAGGGGCGGCCTATGGCTACACCTTC.

V usage is TRBV7-9 and J usage is TRBJ1-1, with D unresolved. V was clipped by 3 bases and J by 4 bases, with 9 bases between them. The CDR3 runs 13 residues. Germline CDR1 is SEHNR and CDR2 is FQNEAQ (reference sequence). CDR3 sequence reads: CASSFYSGTEAFF. In DNA form, the CDR3 reads TGTGCCAGCAGCTTTTATTCCGGCACTGAAGCTTTCTTT.

The gene calls are TRBV11-3 and TRBJ1-2, with D unresolved. V dropped 8 bases and J dropped 4 bases, with 11 bases sitting between them. This CDR3 region has 12 residues. Germline CDR1 SGHNT, CDR2 YENEEA. CDR3 loop: CASQEEGYGYTF. The CDR3 DNA reads TGTGCCAGCCAAGAAGAGGGCTATGGCTACACCTTC.

J is TRBJ1-1 and V is TRBV6-1; 10 bases agree with TRBD1. Germline assignment: CDR1 MNHNS and CDR2 SASEGT. The CDR3 has 13 amino acids. The CDR3 reads CAGTGVMNTEAFF. CDR3 sequence (DNA): TGTGCAGGGACAGGGGTTATGAACACTGAAGCTTTCTTT.

This clone was observed a few times. The rearrangement links TRBV6-1 to TRBJ1-5; no reliable D call. The CDR3 consists of 15 residues. Germline CDR1 and CDR2: MNHNS and SASEGT. Trimming shortened V by 6 bases and J by 0 bases, and 12 bases separated the two germline ends. CDR3 amino acids: CASRTAGISNQPQHF. Written as DNA, the CDR3 is TGTGCCAGCAGGACCGCCGGGATTAGCAATCAGCCCCAGCATTTT.

The J gene is TRBJ1-2, the V gene TRBV7-9, with 10 bases aligning to TRBD1. CDR3 length equals 16 residues. V was pared by 5 bases and J by 7 bases, with 13 bases of the junction left unmatched. Looked up from germline, CDR1 is SEHNR and CDR2 is FQNEAQ (reference sequence). CDR3 in DNA: TGTGCCAGCAGCCCAACCGAGACAGGGGGCTTCTCTGGCTACACCTTC. Protein: CASSPTETGGFSGYTF.

V and J are TRBV5-4 and TRBJ2-1; TRBD1 is a possible D gene (6 bases). This CDR3 region has 12 residues. V shed 3 bases and J shed 7 bases, with 8 bases lying between them. CDR1 SGHNT and CDR2 YYREEE come from the germline V gene (reference sequence). CDR3 nucleotides: TGTGCCAGCAGCTATGACAGGAATGAGCAGTTCTTC. It codes for CASSYDRNEQFF.

This clone was found a few times. The rearrangement links TRBV9 to TRBJ2-2, with 16 bases identical to TRBD2. The germline V gene encodes CDR1 SGDLS and CDR2 YYNGEE. CDR3 length equals 17 residues. J gave up 8 bases and V 2 bases, and 6 bases lay outside the gene matches. This chain's CDR3 is CASSVPGLAGGSGELFF. CDR3 in DNA: TGTGCCAGCAGCGTCCCGGGACTAGCGGGAGGGTCTGGGGAGCTGTTTTTT.

This sequence joins TRBV6-6 and TRBJ2-5; weak D call: TRBD2 (6 bases). The germline gives CDR1 MNHNY, CDR2 SVGAGI (reference sequence). The V and J ends lost 0 bases and 5 bases respectively, with 7 bases between them. The length of the CDR3 is 13 residues. The CDR3 loop reads CASSYSGSETQYF. The CDR3 DNA sequence: TGTGCCAGCAGTTACTCCGGGAGTGAGACCCAGTACTTC.

The chain joins TRBV11-3 to TRBJ2-7; 12 bases match TRBD2. Germline CDR1 is SGHNT and CDR2 is YENEEA. V lost 3 bases and J lost 2; bases outside the gene matches: 5. This CDR3 spans 16 amino acids. The chain's CDR3 is CASSLELAGGTYEQYF. The DNA of the CDR3 is TGTGCCAGCAGCTTGGAACTAGCGGGAGGTACCTACGAGCAGTACTTC.

The sample holds one count of this clone. The V call is TRBV29-1, the J call TRBJ2-2; tentative D call: TRBD1 (5 bases). Germline V gene sequence: CDR1 SQVTM, CDR2 ANQGSEA. This CDR3 is 13 amino acids long. The ends were cut back, 3 bases at V and 5 bases at J, with 10 bases in the middle. DNA for the CDR3: TGCAGCGTTGAGACAGAATTAACCGGGGAGCTGTTTTTT. Protein product: CSVETELTGELFF.

V is TRBV5-1 and J is TRBJ2-5, with D possibly matching TRBD1 (5 bases). The CDR3 runs 14 residues. Germline-derived CDR1 and CDR2 are SGHRS and YFSETQ. With 1 base removed from V and 1 base from J, the gap between germline ends came to 8 bases. CDR3 loop: CASSLRGSQETQYF. The CDR3 DNA follows: TGCGCCAGCAGCTTGAGGGGCAGCCAAGAGACCCAGTACTTC.